Sequencing of this T cell receptor (beta chain) was carried out in a study of PD-L1 blockade in urothelial cancer. Overall study: Blood analysis occurred 3 weeks (second dose) and 6 weeks after treatment start.

Germline CDR1 reads MNHNS; CDR2 reads SASEGT. The CDR3 is 15 residues long. The V end lost 6 bases, the J end lost 0 bases, and 14 bases lay between the germline ends. Method: immunoSEQ multiplex PCR; TCRdb's copy keeps in-frame clones and lacks some. The profile shows under 120,000 clones, approximately 85% of them singletons. The origin of this receptor is a man in his fifties or sixties with urothelial cancer. The V gene is TRBV6-1, the J gene TRBJ2-5; D gene ambiguous. Sequenced material: PBMCs, taken around atezolizumab (anti-PD-L1) treatment. As DNA, the CDR3 is TGTGCCAGCAGAGGTACGGGTTTTTACCAAGAGACCCAGTACTTC. It yields the protein CASRGTGFYQETQYF.